There are many counts of the clone carrying this T cell receptor beta chain. As yet, its antigen is unknown. This sample stems from a study of T cells in Graves' hyperthyroidism and ophthalmopathy. Reasons for excluding patients were uncontrolled infection, other autoimmune disease, pregnancy or lactation. Diagnosis rested on symptoms, serum thyroxine and TRAb, thyroid ultrasound, and orbital computed tomography. The investigators amplified TCR beta CDR3 regions from RNA transcripts. TCR CDR3 regions were first amplified by RT-PCR with HTBI primers. TCRdb ran MiXCR on the multiplex PCR reads and lists one entry per CDR3 protein. The sample includes a few hundred thousand distinct CDR3 sequences, approximately 49% of them seen just once. Trimming removed 4 bases at V and 10 bases at J, with 13 bases between. This CDR3 is built from 12 residues. Study findings and constraints: In the blood, most expanded thyroid clonotypes above 0.001 appeared as well. The model made its ophthalmopathy prediction, and onset followed a median approximately 6 months later.

The sample consisted of peripheral blood or thyroid tissue (not recorded which). The sequence was collected from an adult woman with Graves' disease, either hyperthyroidism or ophthalmopathy (not recorded which). V and J are TRBV12-3 or TRBV12-4 and TRBJ1-1; D is possibly TRBD1 (6 bases). The CDR3 region is CASSSNLRGAFF. The DNA for the CDR3 is TGTGCCAGCAGTTCGAACCTCAGGGGAGCTTTCTTT.